Below, one T cell receptor (beta chain) is given with its context. Profiled with immunoSEQ multiplex PCR; TCRdb holds only in-frame clones, not every one. The data hold roughly 160,000 clones, with about four fifths observed a single time. The J segment lost 8 bases and the V segment lost 4 bases, leaving 8 bases of the junction unmatched. The CDR3 spans 15 residues. CDR1 and CDR2 from the germline V gene are LGHNA and YNFKEQ. These data are taken from a study of blood T cell repertoires in COVID-19. Study overall: The samples span acute and convalescent COVID-19 from the United States, Italy and Spain.

The chain recombines TRBV4-2 with TRBJ1-6, with 7 nucleotides matching TRBD1. This receptor was obtained from an older woman who had recovered from COVID-19. Sequencing was performed on peripheral blood. The CDR3 DNA sequence: TGTGCCAGCAGCCCCTGGGGGCAGGGGGATTCACCCCTCCACTTT. Translated: CASSPWGQGDSPLHF.